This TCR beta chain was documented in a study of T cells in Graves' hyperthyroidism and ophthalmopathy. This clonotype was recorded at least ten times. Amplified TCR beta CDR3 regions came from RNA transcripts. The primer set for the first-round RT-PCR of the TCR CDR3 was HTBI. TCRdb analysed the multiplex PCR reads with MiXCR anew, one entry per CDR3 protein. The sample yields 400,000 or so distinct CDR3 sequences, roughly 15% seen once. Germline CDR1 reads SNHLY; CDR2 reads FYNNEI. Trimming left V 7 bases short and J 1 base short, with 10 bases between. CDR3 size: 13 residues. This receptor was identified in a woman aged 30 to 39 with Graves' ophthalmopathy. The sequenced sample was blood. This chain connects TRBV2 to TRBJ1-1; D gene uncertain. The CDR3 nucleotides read TGTGCCAGCACAGCCGAACCGAACACTGAAGCTTTCTTT. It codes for CASTAEPNTEAFF.